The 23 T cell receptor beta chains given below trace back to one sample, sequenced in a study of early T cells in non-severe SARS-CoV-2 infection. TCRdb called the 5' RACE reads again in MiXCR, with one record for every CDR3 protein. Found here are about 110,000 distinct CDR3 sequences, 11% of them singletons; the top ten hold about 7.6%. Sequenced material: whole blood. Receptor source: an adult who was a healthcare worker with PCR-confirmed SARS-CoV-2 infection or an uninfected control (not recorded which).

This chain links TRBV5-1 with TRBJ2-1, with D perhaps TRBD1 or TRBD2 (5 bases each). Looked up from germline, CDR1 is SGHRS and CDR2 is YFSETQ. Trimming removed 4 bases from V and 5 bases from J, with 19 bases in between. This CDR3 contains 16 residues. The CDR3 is CASSHTTTGPDNEQFF. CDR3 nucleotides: TGCGCCAGCAGCCACACAACCACGGGACCAGACAATGAGCAGTTCTTC.

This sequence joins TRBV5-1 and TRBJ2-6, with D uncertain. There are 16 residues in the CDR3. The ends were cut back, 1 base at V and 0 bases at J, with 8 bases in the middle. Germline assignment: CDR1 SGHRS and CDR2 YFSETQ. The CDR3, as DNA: TGCGCCAGCAGCTTGCGCGCGGACTCTGGGGCCAACGTCCTGACTTTC. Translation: CASSLRADSGANVLTF.

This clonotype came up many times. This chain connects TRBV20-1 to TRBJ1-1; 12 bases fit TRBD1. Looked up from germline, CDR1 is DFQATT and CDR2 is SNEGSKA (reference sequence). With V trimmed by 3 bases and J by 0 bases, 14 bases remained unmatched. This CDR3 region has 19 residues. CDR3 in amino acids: CSAREGQGAFRPMNTEAFF. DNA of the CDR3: TGCAGTGCTAGGGAGGGACAGGGGGCCTTCCGACCCATGAACACTGAAGCTTTCTTT.

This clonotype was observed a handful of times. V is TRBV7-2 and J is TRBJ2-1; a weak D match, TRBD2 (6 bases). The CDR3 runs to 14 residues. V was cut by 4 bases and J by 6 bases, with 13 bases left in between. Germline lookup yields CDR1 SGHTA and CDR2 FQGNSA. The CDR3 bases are TGTGCCAGCAGCTCTCCGACTAGGTCCAATGAGCAGTTCTTC. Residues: CASSSPTRSNEQFF.

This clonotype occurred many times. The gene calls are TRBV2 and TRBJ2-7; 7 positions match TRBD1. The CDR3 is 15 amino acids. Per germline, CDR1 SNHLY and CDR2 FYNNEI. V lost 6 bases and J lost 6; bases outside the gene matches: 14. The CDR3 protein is CASSPGQVAPSEQYF. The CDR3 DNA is TGTGCCAGCAGCCCCGGACAGGTCGCGCCTAGCGAGCAGTACTTC.

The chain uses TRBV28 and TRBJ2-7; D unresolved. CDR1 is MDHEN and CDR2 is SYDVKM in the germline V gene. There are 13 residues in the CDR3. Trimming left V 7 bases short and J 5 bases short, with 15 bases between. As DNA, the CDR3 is TGTGCCAGCACCTATTCACAAAGGGACGAGCAGTACTTC. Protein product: CASTYSQRDEQYF.

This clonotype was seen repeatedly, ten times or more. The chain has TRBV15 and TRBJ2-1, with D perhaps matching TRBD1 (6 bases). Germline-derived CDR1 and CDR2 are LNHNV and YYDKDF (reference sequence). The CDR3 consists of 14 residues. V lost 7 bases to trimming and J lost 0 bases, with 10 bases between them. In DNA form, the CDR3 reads TGTGCCACCATCAAGGGGGACTCCTACAATGAGCAGTTCTTC. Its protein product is CATIKGDSYNEQFF.

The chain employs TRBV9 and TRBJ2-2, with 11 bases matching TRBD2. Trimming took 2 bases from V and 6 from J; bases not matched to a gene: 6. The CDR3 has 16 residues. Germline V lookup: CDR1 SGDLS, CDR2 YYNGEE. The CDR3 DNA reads TGTGCCAGCAGCGTGGCGGGGACTAGCGGTGCCGGGGAGCTGTTTTTT. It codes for CASSVAGTSGAGELFF.

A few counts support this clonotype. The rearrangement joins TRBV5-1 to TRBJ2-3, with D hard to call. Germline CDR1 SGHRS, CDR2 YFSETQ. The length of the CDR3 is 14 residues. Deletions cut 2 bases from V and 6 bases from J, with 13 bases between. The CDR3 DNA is TGCGCCAGCAGCTTAGTGGGCCCCGGGGATACGCAGTATTTT. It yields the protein CASSLVGPGDTQYF.

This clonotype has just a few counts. The CDR3, as DNA: TGTGCCAGCAGGCTTGGGCCGGGCTCTGGGGCCAACGTCCTGACTTTC. Translated, it gives CASRLGPGSGANVLTF. This chain joins TRBV28 and TRBJ2-6; no clear D. V lost 6 bases and J 0 bases, leaving 12 bases between the germline ends. Germline V gives CDR1 MDHEN, CDR2 SYDVKM. This CDR3 comprises 16 residues.

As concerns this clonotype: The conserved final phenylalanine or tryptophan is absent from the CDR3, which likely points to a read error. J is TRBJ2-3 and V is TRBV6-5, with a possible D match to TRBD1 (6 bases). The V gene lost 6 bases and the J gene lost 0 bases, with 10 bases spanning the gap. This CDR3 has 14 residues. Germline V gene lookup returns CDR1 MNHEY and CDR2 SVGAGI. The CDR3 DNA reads TGTGCCAGCAGGGCTACAGGGAGCACAGATACGCAGTATTCT. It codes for CASRATGSTDTQYS.

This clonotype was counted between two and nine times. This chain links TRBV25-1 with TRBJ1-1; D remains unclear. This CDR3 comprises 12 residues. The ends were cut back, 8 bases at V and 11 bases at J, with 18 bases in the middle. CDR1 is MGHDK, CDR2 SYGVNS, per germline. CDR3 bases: TGTGCCAGCCGTTCCCACCGAGGTTTCGCTTTCTTT. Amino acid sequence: CASRSHRGFAFF.

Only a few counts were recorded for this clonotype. CDR3 nucleotides: TGCGCCAGCAGGGCTTTGGGGCACAGGAACACTGAAGCTTTCTTT. Translated, it gives CASRALGHRNTEAFF. The chain uses TRBV10-2 and TRBJ1-1; D is possibly TRBD1 (5 bases). Germline CDR1 and CDR2: WSHSY and SAAADI. This CDR3 region has 15 residues. Trimming took 6 bases from V and 1 from J, leaving 15 bases between them.

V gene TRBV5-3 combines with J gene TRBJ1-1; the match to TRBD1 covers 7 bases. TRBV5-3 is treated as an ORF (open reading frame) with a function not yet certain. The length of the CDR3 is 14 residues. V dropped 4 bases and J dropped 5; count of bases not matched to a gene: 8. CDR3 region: CARSATGWPTEAFF. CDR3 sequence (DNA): TGTGCCAGAAGCGCGACAGGGTGGCCGACTGAAGCTTTCTTT.

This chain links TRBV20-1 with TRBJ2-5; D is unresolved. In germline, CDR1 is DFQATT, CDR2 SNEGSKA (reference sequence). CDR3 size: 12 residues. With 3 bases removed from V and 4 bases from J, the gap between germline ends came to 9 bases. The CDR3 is CSASRLGETQYF. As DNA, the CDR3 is TGCAGTGCTAGTCGCCTCGGAGAGACCCAGTACTTC.

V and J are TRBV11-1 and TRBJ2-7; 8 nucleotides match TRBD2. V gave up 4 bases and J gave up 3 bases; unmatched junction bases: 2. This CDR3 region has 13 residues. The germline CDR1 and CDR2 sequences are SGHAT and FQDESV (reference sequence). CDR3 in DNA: TGTGCCAGCAGCTCGACTAGCGTCTACGAGCAGTACTTC. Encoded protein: CASSSTSVYEQYF.

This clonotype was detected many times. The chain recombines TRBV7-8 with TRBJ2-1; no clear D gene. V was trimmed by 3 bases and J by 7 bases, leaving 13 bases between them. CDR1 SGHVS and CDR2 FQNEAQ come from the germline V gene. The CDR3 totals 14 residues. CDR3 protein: CASSFPDRLNEQFF. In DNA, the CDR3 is TGTGCCAGCAGCTTCCCGGACCGTCTAAATGAGCAGTTCTTC.

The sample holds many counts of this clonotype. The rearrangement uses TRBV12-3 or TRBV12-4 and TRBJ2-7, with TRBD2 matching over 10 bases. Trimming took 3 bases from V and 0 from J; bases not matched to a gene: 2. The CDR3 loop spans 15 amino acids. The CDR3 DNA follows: TGTGCCAGCAGTTTTAGCGGGAGGCGCTCCTACGAGCAGTACTTC. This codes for CASSFSGRRSYEQYF.

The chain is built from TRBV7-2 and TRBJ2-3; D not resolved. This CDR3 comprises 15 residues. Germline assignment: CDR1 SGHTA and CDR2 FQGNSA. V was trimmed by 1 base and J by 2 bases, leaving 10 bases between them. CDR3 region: CASSLEGSNTDTQYF. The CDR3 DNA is TGTGCCAGCAGCTTAGAGGGCAGTAACACAGATACGCAGTATTTT.

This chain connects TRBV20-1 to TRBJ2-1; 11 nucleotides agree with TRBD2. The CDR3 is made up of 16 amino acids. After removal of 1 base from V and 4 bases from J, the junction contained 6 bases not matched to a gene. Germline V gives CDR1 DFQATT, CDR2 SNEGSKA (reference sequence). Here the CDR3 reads CSARGPGLAVYNEQFF. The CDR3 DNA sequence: TGCAGTGCTAGAGGTCCGGGACTAGCGGTGTACAATGAGCAGTTCTTC.

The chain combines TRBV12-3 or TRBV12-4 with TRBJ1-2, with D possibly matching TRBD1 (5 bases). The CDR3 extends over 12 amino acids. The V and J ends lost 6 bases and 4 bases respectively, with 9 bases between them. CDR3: CASRGTTYGYTF. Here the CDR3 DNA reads TGTGCCAGCAGGGGGACTACCTATGGCTACACCTTC.

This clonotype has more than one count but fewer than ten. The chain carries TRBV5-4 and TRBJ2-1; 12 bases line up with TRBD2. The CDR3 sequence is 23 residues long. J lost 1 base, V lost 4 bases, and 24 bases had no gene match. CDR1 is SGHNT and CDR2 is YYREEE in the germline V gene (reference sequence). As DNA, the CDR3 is TGTGCCAGCAGCCCCCGCCGCCCTAGCGGGAGGGATCCATTCCAGGCGTCCTACAATGAGCAGTTCTTC. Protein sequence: CASSPRRPSGRDPFQASYNEQFF.

CDR3 bases: TGTGCCACCAGCAGGTGGGAGGGCGGTGGATATCAGCCCCAGCATTTT. This sequence encodes CATSRWEGGGYQPQHF. The chain combines TRBV15 with TRBJ1-5; no clear D gene. CDR1 and CDR2 (germline): LNHNV, YYDKDF (reference sequence). The CDR3 has 16 residues. Trimming took off 3 bases at V and 5 bases at J, with 17 bases between the two ends.